This T cell receptor beta chain was found in a study of T cells after yellow fever vaccination. Study observations and caveats: The CD4 compartment and the CD8 compartment contained a small share of clonotypes in common.

TCRdb re-derived calls from the 5' RACE reads in MiXCR, one entry per CDR3 protein. In the table there are 300,000 to 450,000 distinct CDR3 sequences, around 6.5% of which are singletons. This clonotype was seen only a few times. Its target is not known. Trimming stripped 4 bases from V and 2 bases from J, with 13 bases between. CDR3 size: 15 residues. From germline, CDR1 is SGHRS and CDR2 YFSETQ. The sample was PBMCs, taken 5 days after the yellow fever booster vaccination. The origin of this receptor is a man under 40 who received the YFV17D yellow fever vaccine. The chain has TRBV5-1 and TRBJ2-1; tentatively, D is TRBD1 (5 bases). Here the CDR3 reads CASSGDSQTYNEQFF. The DNA for the CDR3 is TGCGCCAGCAGCGGCGACAGCCAGACCTACAATGAGCAGTTCTTC.